This T cell receptor (beta chain) originates from a study of blood T cells in healthy people across ages (dated by TCRdb to between 2015 and 2017). About the study as a whole: In model experiments, template switching captured about one uniquely barcoded TCR beta cDNA molecule for every two T cells. For two donors (one aged 18 to 29 and one aged 80 or older), the study analyzed two additional independent replicas of 1 million unique cDNA reads from the same blood draw. To avoid experimental bias, donors of different ages were distributed randomly across sequencing lanes. To track age-related changes in TCR beta repertoire diversity, the study relied on deep sequencing normalized with unique cDNA molecular identifiers. The donors were divided into four age groups: young (average approximately 17 years), middle-aged (approximately 39), aged (around 59) and long-lived (82).

Systemically healthy Caucasian individuals from Russia, some 36 in total and aged roughly 6 to 100 years, were included as donors. Around 10 milliliters of peripheral blood were drawn from each donor into EDTA-treated Vacutainer tubes. PBMCs were isolated by Ficoll-Paque density-gradient centrifugation, with at least 7 million obtained per sample. Trizol reagent was used to extract total RNA from PBMCs, with at least 5.5 micrograms per sample. For every donor, flow cytometry on a PBMC aliquot measured the percentage of naive CD45RAhigh/CD27high T cells. Receptor libraries were prepared by 5' RACE. TCRdb names Illumina HiSeq 2500 as the instrument used. The second PCR ran for about 7 to 11 cycles and used a J-beta primer mix along with a sample-barcoded 5' primer. A template-switch 5' adaptor carrying 12 random nucleotides introduced a unique molecular identifier onto each TCR beta cDNA molecule. Each sample yielded at least 3 million CDR3-containing paired-end reads. First-strand cDNA was synthesized from all RNA with the Mint cDNA synthesis kit, primed by a TRBC-specific oligonucleotide. After uracil-DNA glycosylase treatment, a first 18-cycle PCR used universal primers M1SS and BC2_uni_R on all cDNA. The study's processing was this. Normalization of each sample was performed by random selection of 1 million high-quality reads, each carrying a distinct molecular identifier. Reads sharing molecular identifiers were discarded rather than binned into consensus sequences. CDR3 identification, clonotype clustering and error correction used MiTCR with a Q25 quality threshold and the strictest error-elimination algorithm. A nonparametric unseen species model with Euler transformation was used to estimate lower-bound total TCR beta diversity. TCRdb's own reprocessing of the public reads used fastp at Q25 and MiXCR and kept productive beta chains. Rows with one shared CDR3 protein collapse into an entry with the most common genes and DNA. The V and J calls were not made by the authors but by TCRdb's processing. The sample yields roughly 700,000 distinct CDR3 sequences; about 30% were counted once. Together, the top ten hold over 15% of the sample.

What the research found in general, with its limitations: The CMV infection status of donors was not known, potentially confounding age-related changes in expanded clonotypes. Total diversity estimates from one million sequenced T cells were considered lower bounds and underestimates. Compared with the aged group, the long-lived group had more naive CD4+ T cells, fewer expanded clones and increased TCR diversity, a pattern suggesting age selection. Because profiling used bulk unsorted PBMCs, naive and antigen-experienced compartments could not be compared conclusively. As age increased, observed TCR beta diversity per million T cells dropped in a roughly linear way, and a significant reduction was already evident by age 40. The percentage of naive T cells measured by flow cytometry correlated strongly with observed TCR beta diversity.

The CDR3, from cysteine to phenylalanine, totals 14 residues. Of all the DNA, just the CDR3 is kept, 42 bases in frame from base 1. Relative to germline, V is missing 6 bases and J is missing 8 bases, with 11 bases of the junction outside any gene match. Taken from the germline V gene, the CDR1 and CDR2 loops are MNHEY and SVGEGT. Regarding this clonotype: The specificity of this receptor is unknown. No base qualities exist here, and no much larger clone lies one base off it.

The clonotype was recovered from a woman of 80 years or more in good health. Donor details come from another sample of the same person, matched by shared clones. The material sequenced was blood. The V and J genes are TRBV6-2 or TRBV6-3 and TRBJ1-2; TRBD1 fits 8 bases in the junction. The sequence in DNA is TGTGCCAGCAGGACCCGGACAGGGAGTCAGGGCTACACCTTC. The encoded protein is CASRTRTGSQGYTF.